Listed below are T cell receptor beta chains from one sample, sequenced in a study of long-term antiretroviral therapy in people with HIV. Libraries were prepared by immunoSEQ multiplex PCR; TCRdb keeps only in-frame clonotypes and omits some of them. The sample contains over 15,000 clones, over 75% of which appear only once. Sequenced material: unsorted PBMCs, taken 0.1 years before starting antiretroviral therapy. These receptor sequences come from a man aged 18 to 30 with HIV. Each CDR3 is given with its conserved first and last residue. Each record gives: V gene, J gene, clone size, D gene, CDR3 protein, CDR3 DNA. The D gene is left open where the match is weak. Rows may omit the clone size; those that give it use once, few, many or a size class.

>TRBV12-5|TRBJ2-1|-|-
CASKWDYNEQFF
TGTGCTAGTAAGTGGGACTACAATGAGCAGTTCTTC
>TRBV7-9|TRBJ2-7|-|-
CASSLDPASYEQYF
TGTGCCAGCAGCTTGGATCCTGCATCCTACGAGCAGTACTTC
>TRBV21-1|TRBJ2-7|-|-
CASSKPGCSYEQYF
TGTGCCAGCAGCAAACCGGGGTGCTCCTACGAGCAGTACTTC
>TRBV30|TRBJ1-6|-|-
CAWSEEAPLHF
TGTGCCTGGAGTGAGGAAGCACCCCTCCACTTT
>TRBV27|TRBJ2-1|-|-
CASSLRQYNEQFF
TGTGCCAGCAGTTTACGACAGTACAATGAGCAGTTCTTC
>TRBV14|TRBJ2-7|-|-
CASSQEAQDQLPYEQYF
TGTGCCAGCAGCCAAGAGGCACAAGACCAACTCCCCTACGAGCAGTACTTC
>TRBV19|TRBJ2-1|-|TRBD2
CASSQRGDSYNEQFF
TGTGCCAGTAGTCAGCGGGGGGACTCCTACAATGAGCAGTTCTTC
>TRBV27|TRBJ2-7|-|-
CASSLSGGTYEQYF
TGTGCCAGCAGTTTATCGGGCGGCACCTACGAGCAGTACTTC
>TRBV18|TRBJ2-7|-|-
CASSPLSGLGREQYF
TGTGCCAGCTCACCCCTTAGCGGTCTGGGTCGCGAGCAGTACTTC
>TRBV7-9|TRBJ1-5|-|-
CASSWADGNQPQHF
TGTGCCAGCAGCTGGGCGGACGGCAATCAGCCCCAGCATTTT
>TRBV4-3|TRBJ2-1|-|TRBD2
CASSQNPTPPTSGKGDEQFF
TGCGCCAGCAGCCAAAACCCCACCCCACCGACTAGCGGGAAGGGAGATGAGCAGTTCTTC
>TRBV11-2|TRBJ2-5|-|-
CASSLVRTVQETQYF
TGTGCCAGCAGCTTAGTTCGGACAGTCCAAGAGACCCAGTACTTC
>TRBV19|TRBJ2-2|-|-
CASSIDMVYNTGELFF
TGTGCCAGTAGTATAGATATGGTCTACAACACCGGGGAGCTGTTTTTT
>TRBV7-2|TRBJ2-1|-|TRBD2
CASSSSGGDRSSYNEQFF
TGTGCCAGCAGCTCTAGCGGGGGGGACAGGAGCTCCTACAATGAGCAGTTCTTC
>TRBV4-2|TRBJ2-7|-|-
CASSQPSGHNSYEQYF
TGTGCCAGCAGCCAACCGTCAGGGCACAACTCCTACGAGCAGTACTTC
>TRBV6-5|TRBJ2-7|few|-
CASSYRTAGPLSEQYF
TGTGCCAGCAGTTATCGGACCGCGGGTCCTCTGAGCGAGCAGTACTTC
>TRBV15|TRBJ2-7|-|TRBD2
CATSTTSGSYEQYF
TGTGCCACCAGCACTACTAGCGGGAGTTACGAGCAGTACTTC
>TRBV19|TRBJ1-2|once|TRBD1
CASREPGQGFTNYGYTF
TGTGCCAGTAGAGAGCCGGGACAGGGGTTTACTAACTATGGCTACACCTTC
>TRBV21-1|TRBJ2-5|once|-
CASSDSTGRNQETQYF
TGTGCCAGCAGCGACTCGACAGGCAGAAATCAAGAGACCCAGTACTTC
>TRBV4-1|TRBJ1-5|-|-
CASSQEQNNQPQHF
TGCGCCAGCAGCCAGGAACAAAACAATCAGCCCCAGCATTTT
>TRBV7-3|TRBJ2-4|-|TRBD2
CASSGGNIQYF
TGTGCCAGCTCGGGAGGGAACATTCAGTACTTC
>TRBV5-4|TRBJ2-3|-|TRBD1
CASSLPQGADTQYF
TGTGCCAGCAGCTTGCCCCAGGGGGCAGATACGCAGTATTTT
>TRBV7-8|TRBJ1-2|-|-
CASSQGRLYGYTF
TGTGCCAGCAGCCAAGGGCGGCTCTATGGCTACACCTTC
>TRBV2|TRBJ2-1|-|TRBD2
CASSERGLAHEQFF
TGTGCCAGCAGTGAGCGGGGACTAGCGCATGAGCAGTTCTTC
>TRBV7-6|TRBJ2-5|few|TRBD1
CASSLDRGGQETQYF
TGTGCCAGCAGCTTGGACAGGGGAGGCCAAGAGACCCAGTACTTC
>TRBV28|TRBJ1-5|-|-
CASSEPGTFSNQPQHF
TGTGCCAGCAGTGAACCCGGGACATTTAGCAATCAGCCCCAGCATTTT
>TRBV30|TRBJ2-1|-|TRBD2
CAWSPGLAVDNEQFF
TGTGCCTGGAGTCCCGGACTAGCGGTAGACAATGAGCAGTTCTTC
>TRBV5-4|TRBJ1-4|-|-
CASSPGIKNEKLFF
TGTGCCAGCAGCCCAGGGATCAAGAATGAAAAACTGTTTTTT
>TRBV7-2|TRBJ2-7|-|-
CASSLKLYEQYF
TGTGCCAGCAGCTTAAAGTTGTACGAGCAGTACTTC
>TRBV27|TRBJ2-7|-|-
CASSLSGSYEQYF
TGTGCCAGCAGTTTATCTGGGTCCTACGAGCAGTACTTC
>TRBV4-3|TRBJ2-7|-|-
CASSQEADRYYEQYF
TGCGCCAGCAGCCAAGAAGCCGACAGATACTACGAGCAGTACTTC
>TRBV2|TRBJ1-5|-|-
CASSGTVSNQPQHF
TGTGCCAGCAGTGGAACAGTTAGCAATCAGCCCCAGCATTTT
>TRBV6-5|TRBJ2-7|-|TRBD2
CASSYRASGSYEQYF
TGTGCCAGCAGTTACAGGGCTAGCGGTTCCTACGAGCAGTACTTC